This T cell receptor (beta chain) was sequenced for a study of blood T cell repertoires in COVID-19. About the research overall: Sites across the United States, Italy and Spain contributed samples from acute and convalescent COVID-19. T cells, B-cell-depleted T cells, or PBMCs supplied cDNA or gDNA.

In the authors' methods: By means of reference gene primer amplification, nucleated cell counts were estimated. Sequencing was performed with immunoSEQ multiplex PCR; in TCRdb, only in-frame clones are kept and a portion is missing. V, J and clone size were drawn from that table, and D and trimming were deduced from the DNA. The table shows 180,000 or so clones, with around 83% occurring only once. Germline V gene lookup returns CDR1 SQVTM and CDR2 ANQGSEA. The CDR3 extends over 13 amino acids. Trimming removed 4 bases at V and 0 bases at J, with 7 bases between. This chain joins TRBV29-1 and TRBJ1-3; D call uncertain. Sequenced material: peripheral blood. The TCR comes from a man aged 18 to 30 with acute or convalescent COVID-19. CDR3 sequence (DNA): TGCAGCGTTGCCGTTCTCTCTGGAAACACCATATATTTT. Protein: CSVAVLSGNTIYF.